This T cell receptor beta chain was recovered during a study of blood T cell repertoires in COVID-19. Study-wide background: The samples span acute and convalescent COVID-19 from the United States, Italy and Spain. Sources were T cells, B-cell-depleted T cells, or PBMCs; the material itself was cDNA or gDNA.

Germline V gene sequence: CDR1 MDHEN, CDR2 SYDVKM. The CDR3 is 12 residues long. Trimming shortened V by 8 bases and J by 3 bases, and 11 bases separated the two germline ends. As handled by the study authors: Amplifying reference gene primers gave estimates of nucleated cell counts. This table comes from immunoSEQ multiplex PCR, and its TCRdb copy is limited to in-frame clones, with some not included. That table gives V, J and clone size, and the DNA gave D and trimming. The repertoire has roughly 120,000 clones, roughly 88% of them found once; the top ten carry around 0.81%. V gene TRBV28 combines with J gene TRBJ2-7, with D possibly matching TRBD1 (6 bases). The sample consisted of peripheral blood. The origin of this receptor is a woman aged 50 to 65 with active or convalescent COVID-19. DNA for the CDR3: TGTGCCAGCCGGGGCAGGGGCTACGAGCAGTACTTC. Its protein is CASRGRGYEQYF.